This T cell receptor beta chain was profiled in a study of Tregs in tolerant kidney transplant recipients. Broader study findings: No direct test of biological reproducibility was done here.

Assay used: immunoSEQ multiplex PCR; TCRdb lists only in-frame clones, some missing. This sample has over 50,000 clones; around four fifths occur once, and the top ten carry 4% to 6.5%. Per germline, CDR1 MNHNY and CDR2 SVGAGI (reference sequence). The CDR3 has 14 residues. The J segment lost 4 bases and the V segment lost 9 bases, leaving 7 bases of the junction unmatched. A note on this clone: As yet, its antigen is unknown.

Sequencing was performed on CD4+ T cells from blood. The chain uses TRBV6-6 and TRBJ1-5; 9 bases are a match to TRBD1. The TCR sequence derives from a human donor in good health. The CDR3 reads CASLQGASNQPQHF. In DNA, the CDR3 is TGTGCCAGTTTACAGGGGGCTTCGAATCAGCCCCAGCATTTT.